Listed below are T cell receptor beta chains from one sample, sequenced in a study of spatial heterogeneity in lung cancer. TCRdb re-analysed the 5' RACE reads in MiXCR, keeping a single row per CDR3 protein. The table shows 55,000 to 75,000 distinct CDR3 sequences, with approximately 9% occurring only once. The specimen comprised PBMCs, sampled at follow-up. These receptor sequences come from a female donor with early-stage non-small cell lung cancer. The CDR3 runs from the conserved cysteine through the conserved F or W. D genes are given only for firm matches. Size values are once, few and many counts, or a class for expanded clones, and some rows have none.

CDR3	DNA	V	size	D	J
CASSVEDGRQYEQYF	TGTGCCAGCAGCGTAGAGGACGGGAGGCAATACGAGCAGTACTTC	TRBV9	.	TRBD2	TRBJ2-7
CASRSTQADYSYEQYF	TGCGCCAGCAGAAGCACCCAGGCGGATTACTCCTACGAGCAGTACTTC	TRBV23-1	.	.	TRBJ2-7
CSVEERGGSWGGELFF	TGCAGCGTTGAAGAACGCGGCGGGAGCTGGGGCGGGGAGCTGTTTTTT	TRBV29-1	many	TRBD2	TRBJ2-2
CSARDGLYDNQGNQHF	TGCAGTGCTAGAGATGGGTTGTACGACAATCAGGGGAACCAGCATTTT	TRBV20-1	few	.	TRBJ1-5
CASSPATGELFF	TGTGCCAGCAGTCCCGCCACCGGGGAGCTGTTTTTT	TRBV7-3	.	.	TRBJ2-2
CASSYGLAGAETQYF	TGTGCCAGCAGTTACGGACTAGCGGGAGCGGAGACCCAGTACTTC	TRBV12-3/TRBV12-4	many	TRBD2	TRBJ2-5
CASSPGGNNEQFF	TGCGCCAGCAGCCCGGGAGGCAACAATGAGCAGTTCTTC	TRBV5-1	many	TRBD2	TRBJ2-1
CASSLASGLGQPQHF	TGTGCCAGCAGCTTAGCTTCAGGGTTGGGGCAGCCCCAGCATTTT	TRBV7-2	many	.	TRBJ1-5
CSARDGKTQYF	TGCAGTGCTAGAGATGGAAAGACCCAGTACTTC	TRBV20-1	many	.	TRBJ2-5
CAWSGPGKQYF	TGTGCCTGGAGCGGACCGGGAAAGCAGTACTTC	TRBV30	many	.	TRBJ2-7
CSGKLQGYEQYF	TGCAGCGGGAAATTACAGGGATACGAGCAGTACTTC	TRBV29-1	few	.	TRBJ2-7
CASSLSLAGLTDTQYF	TGTGCCAGCAGCCTCTCCCTTGCGGGTTTGACAGATACGCAGTATTTT	TRBV11-2	few	.	TRBJ2-3
CASKETGEETQYF	TGTGCCAGCAAGGAGACAGGGGAAGAGACCCAGTACTTC	TRBV21-1	many	.	TRBJ2-5
CASSPDRTSFWDTEAFF	TGTGCCAGCAGCCCCGACAGGACATCCTTCTGGGACACTGAAGCTTTCTTT	TRBV14	many	.	TRBJ1-1
CASSLGSGGEQFF	TGCGCCAGCAGCTTGGGTTCGGGAGGTGAGCAGTTCTTC	TRBV5-1	many	TRBD2	TRBJ2-1
CASSFSGSGNTIYF	TGTGCCAGCAGCTTCTCTGGCTCTGGAAACACCATATATTTT	TRBV7-9	many	.	TRBJ1-3
CASSLNRYEQYF	TGTGCCAGCAGCTTAAATCGGTACGAGCAGTACTTC	TRBV7-9	many	.	TRBJ2-7
CSVLTGDYGYTF	TGCAGCGTTTTGACAGGAGACTATGGCTACACCTTC	TRBV29-1	many	.	TRBJ1-2
CASSPGLGTDTQYF	TGTGCCAGCAGCCCGGGACTCGGCACAGATACGCAGTATTTT	TRBV6-2/TRBV6-3	many	.	TRBJ2-3
CASSSPGLAGTYEQYF	TGCGCCAGCAGCTCCCCGGGGCTAGCGGGGACCTACGAGCAGTACTTC	TRBV5-1	many	TRBD2	TRBJ2-7
CASSLESSGRNEQFF	TGCGCCAGCAGCTTGGAGTCTAGCGGGAGAAATGAGCAGTTCTTC	TRBV5-1	.	TRBD2	TRBJ2-1
CASSVGSRGAPGEQYF	TGTGCCAGCAGCGTCGGGAGCCGGGGGGCGCCGGGCGAGCAGTACTTC	TRBV9	.	.	TRBJ2-7
CASSWPGLAGGRNEQFF	TGTGCCAGCAGCTGGCCTGGACTAGCGGGAGGGAGAAATGAGCAGTTCTTC	TRBV5-6	few	TRBD2	TRBJ2-1
CASSLASTSGWSNEQFF	TGCGCCAGCAGCTTGGCCTCGACTAGCGGGTGGTCCAACGAGCAGTTCTTC	TRBV5-1	few	TRBD2	TRBJ2-1
CASSRGVSNTGELFF	TGTGCCAGCAGCCGGGGGGTGTCGAACACCGGGGAGCTGTTTTTT	TRBV3-1	many	.	TRBJ2-2
CASSSGTTAYEQYF	TGCGCCAGCAGTTCCGGGACTACTGCCTACGAGCAGTACTTC	TRBV5-1	many	TRBD2	TRBJ2-7
CASLGQGYTDTQYF	TGTGCCAGCCTGGGACAGGGATACACAGATACGCAGTATTTT	TRBV11-1	once	TRBD1	TRBJ2-3
CSALGQGNQPQHF	TGCAGTGCCCTAGGACAGGGGAATCAGCCCCAGCATTTT	TRBV20-1	few	TRBD1	TRBJ1-5
CASSLKQGPYGYTF	TGTGCCAGCAGCTTAAAACAGGGACCCTATGGCTACACCTTC	TRBV7-9	few	.	TRBJ1-2
CASSFKTREWLDLNYGYTF	TGCGCCAGCAGCTTTAAAACGCGGGAATGGCTTGATCTTAACTATGGCTACACCTTC	TRBV5-1	.	.	TRBJ1-2
CASRLLRDGTNYGYTF	TGTGCCAGTAGATTACTCCGGGACGGAACTAACTATGGCTACACCTTC	TRBV19	few	.	TRBJ1-2
CASSRGTGAYEQYF	TGTGCCAGCAGCCGTGGGACAGGGGCCTACGAGCAGTACTTC	TRBV27	many	TRBD1	TRBJ2-7
CASSYGLPGGSDTQYF	TGCGCCAGCAGCTACGGGCTACCCGGTGGGTCAGATACGCAGTATTTT	TRBV5-1	many	.	TRBJ2-3
CASSPTRQAGAHEQYF	TGTGCCAGCAGCCCCACCCGACAGGCCGGGGCCCACGAGCAGTACTTC	TRBV14	many	.	TRBJ2-7
CASSVAGGGGIQYF	TGTGCCAGCAGCGTAGCAGGGGGCGGCGGCATTCAGTACTTC	TRBV9	few	TRBD1	TRBJ2-4
CASSWDSHTEAFF	TGTGCCAGCAGCTGGGACAGCCACACTGAAGCTTTCTTT	TRBV11-2	many	TRBD1	TRBJ1-1
CASSLPGTEAFF	TGTGCCAGCAGCTTACCAGGCACTGAAGCTTTCTTT	TRBV7-2	many	.	TRBJ1-1
CASSWLRLAGFAGELFF	TGCGCCAGCAGCTGGCTCCGACTAGCGGGATTCGCCGGGGAGCTGTTTTTT	TRBV5-1	many	TRBD2	TRBJ2-2